Sequencing of this T cell receptor beta chain was carried out in a study of long-term antiretroviral therapy in people with HIV. Whole-study findings and limits: CDR3 length ranges were narrower in HIV repertoires than in controls.

Samples were assayed with immunoSEQ v3.0 at survey level. Sequencing was performed with immunoSEQ multiplex PCR; in TCRdb, only in-frame clones are kept and a portion is missing. This table holds 12,000 to 15,000 clones, approximately 86% found once. HIV-positive participants all received treatment in the United States. To note about this clone: Antigen specificity is unknown.

Per the germline V gene, CDR1 is SGHRS and CDR2 is YFSETQ. Deletions cut 0 bases from V and 8 bases from J, with 14 bases between. CDR3 length: 14 residues. The clonotype was recovered from a man in his forties with HIV. Sequenced here: unsorted PBMCs, sampled 6.2 years after starting antiretroviral therapy. The V and J genes are TRBV5-1 and TRBJ1-2; D unresolved. CDR3 sequence reads: CASSLEDLPIGYTF. The CDR3 DNA sequence: TGCGCCAGCAGCTTGGAGGATCTCCCGATAGGCTACACCTTC.